The rows below give T cell receptor beta chains drawn from one sample of a study of T cells in Graves' hyperthyroidism and ophthalmopathy. TCRdb re-derived calls from the multiplex PCR reads in MiXCR, one entry per CDR3 protein. This table holds about 250,000 distinct CDR3 sequences, over 20% found once. Sequencing input: blood. Receptor source: a man aged 30 to 45 with Graves' ophthalmopathy. CDR3s include the opening cysteine and the closing phenylalanine or tryptophan. The order of the fields is CDR3 protein, CDR3 DNA, V gene, J gene, D gene, clone size. D genes are given only for firm matches. Size values are once, few and many counts, or a class for expanded clones, and some rows have none.

CDR3 protein: CASTTGGMMNTEAFF; CDR3 DNA: TGTGCCAGCACCACCGGGGGGATGATGAACACTGAAGCTTTCTTT; V gene: TRBV6-1; J gene: TRBJ1-1; D gene: .; clone size: few
CDR3 protein: CSAIRGLREKLFF; CDR3 DNA: TGCAGTGCTATTAGAGGGCTTCGAGAAAAACTGTTTTTT; V gene: TRBV20-1; J gene: TRBJ1-4; D gene: .; clone size: once
CDR3 protein: CSARDPGQGLAGYTF; CDR3 DNA: TGCAGTGCTAGAGACCCGGGACAGGGACTCGCTGGCTACACCTTC; V gene: TRBV20-1; J gene: TRBJ1-2; D gene: TRBD1; clone size: many
CDR3 protein: CASSQKLGQSPNCGYTF; CDR3 DNA: TGTGCCAGCAGCCAAAAACTGGGGCAGTCGCCTAACTGTGGCTACACCTTC; V gene: TRBV3-1; J gene: TRBJ1-2; D gene: .; clone size: few
CDR3 protein: CASSEAGVHNEQFF; CDR3 DNA: TGTGCCAGCAGCGAAGCGGGAGTGCACAATGAGCAGTTCTTC; V gene: TRBV28; J gene: TRBJ2-1; D gene: TRBD2; clone size: many
CDR3 protein: CASRPNTGGWWEAGANVLTF; CDR3 DNA: TGTGCCAGCAGACCGAATACAGGGGGCTGGTGGGAAGCTGGGGCCAACGTCCTGACTTTC; V gene: TRBV7-8; J gene: TRBJ2-6; D gene: TRBD1; clone size: .
CDR3 protein: CATSERRTTTYNEQFF; CDR3 DNA: TGTGCCACCAGTGAGCGCAGGACAACTACCTACAATGAGCAGTTCTTC; V gene: TRBV24-1; J gene: TRBJ2-1; D gene: .; clone size: .
CDR3 protein: CASSYSPARTDTQYF; CDR3 DNA: TGTGCCAGCAGTTACTCGCCGGCACGCACAGATACGCAGTATTTT; V gene: TRBV6-5; J gene: TRBJ2-3; D gene: .; clone size: few
CDR3 protein: CASSQDQNFDYGYTF; CDR3 DNA: TGCGCCAGCAGCCAAGATCAAAATTTTGACTATGGCTACACCTTC; V gene: TRBV4-1; J gene: TRBJ1-2; D gene: .; clone size: few
CDR3 protein: CASSLEMGQGPYGYTF; CDR3 DNA: TGCGCCAGCAGCTTGGAAATGGGACAGGGGCCCTATGGCTACACCTTC; V gene: TRBV5-1; J gene: TRBJ1-2; D gene: TRBD1; clone size: many